Described below is a single TCR beta chain sequence and its context. Under the authors' procedure: Cell counts per sample came from amplifying reference gene primers. TCRdb's table, derived via immunoSEQ multiplex PCR, lists solely in-frame clones and lacks some. Clone size and V and J calls were adopted from that table, with D and trimming inferred from the DNA. The repertoire holds fewer than 250,000 clones, with 88% as singletons. The data originate from a study of blood T cell repertoires in COVID-19. In the study overall: Spain, Italy and the United States supplied samples that represented acute and convalescent COVID-19. The analysed material was cDNA or gDNA that came from T cells, B-cell-depleted T cells, or PBMCs.

The sequenced material came from peripheral blood. The receptor was derived from a man aged 40-49 years with acute or convalescent COVID-19.

CDR3 protein: CASSQGQGGVGANVLTF. DNA for the CDR3: TGCGCCAGCAGCCAAGGACAGGGAGGGGTTGGGGCCAACGTCCTGACTTTC. J is TRBJ2-6 and V is TRBV5-1; D may be TRBD1 (8 bases). Germline CDR1 is SGHRS and CDR2 is YFSETQ. V lost 4 bases and J lost 3, with 17 bases in between. This CDR3 is built from 17 residues. Using reference TRBV5-1 and TRBJ2-6 for the parts outside the CDR3, the full variable domain is KAGVTQTPRYLIKTRGQQVTLSCSPISGHRSVSWYQQTPGQGLQFLFEYFSETQRNKGNFPGRFSGRQFSNSRSEMNVSTLELGDSALYLCASSQGQGGVGANVLTFGAGSRLTVL.